The 10 T cell receptor beta chains below all came from one sample that was sequenced in a study of blood T cell repertoires in COVID-19 (dated by TCRdb to the early 2020s). Libraries were made using the immunoSEQ multiplex PCR assay. In TCRdb, the immuneACCESS table is reduced to in-frame sequences with V and J assigned. These tables do not hold every clone; where another copy was compared, an unresolved V gene accounts for under half, and the others remain unexplained. For this sample there are about 57,000 clones; 91% appear just once. Of the sample, over 2% is held by the ten largest clones. Material for sequencing was peripheral blood. These receptors were obtained from a man in his 60s with acute or convalescent COVID-19.

J is TRBJ2-1 and V is TRBV7-3, with 9 bases matching TRBD2. CDR3 length: 15 residues. Germline V gene sequence: CDR1 SGHTA, CDR2 FQGTGA. J lost 2 bases, V lost 5 bases, and 4 bases had no gene match. Here the CDR3 DNA reads TGTGCCAGCAGCCCGACTAGCGGCGCCTACAATGAGCAGTTCTTC. Its translation is CASSPTSGAYNEQFF. The complete variable domain, with remaining parts taken from reference TRBV7-3 and TRBJ2-1, reads GAGVSQTPSNKVTEKGKYVELRCDPISGHTALYWYRQSLGQGPEFLIYFQGTGAADDSGLPNDRFFAVRPEGSVSTLKIQRTERGDSAVYLCASSPTSGAYNEQFFGPGTRLTVL.

The CDR3: CASTRDLAETQYF. CDR3 nucleotide sequence: TGTGCCAGCACCAGGGACTTGGCAGAGACCCAGTACTTC. V is TRBV6-5 and J is TRBJ2-5; D is possibly TRBD2 (6 bases). V shed 7 bases and J shed 4 bases, with 13 bases lying between them. CDR1 is MNHEY, CDR2 SVGAGI, per germline. The CDR3 extends over 13 amino acids.

This rearrangement joins TRBV9 to TRBJ1-5, with a weak D call TRBD1 (5 bases). Trimming took off 4 bases at V and 6 bases at J, with 14 bases between the two ends. The CDR3 length is 14 residues. Germline CDR1 SGDLS, CDR2 YYNGEE. CDR3 in DNA: TGTGCCAGCAGCCCAGGGAATTTATTTCAGCCCCAGCATTTT. Residues: CASSPGNLFQPQHF.

The chain recombines TRBV10-3 with TRBJ2-4; a possible D gene is TRBD2 (6 bases). CDR3 length: 17 amino acids. The germline CDR1 and CDR2 sequences are ENHRY and SYGVKD. With 6 bases removed from V and 2 bases from J, the gap between germline ends came to 20 bases. CDR3 sequence reads: CAISRGTPIETKNIQYF. The DNA of the CDR3 is TGTGCCATCAGCCGAGGGACTCCTATCGAGACCAAAAACATTCAGTACTTC.

The chain recombines TRBV7-3 with TRBJ2-1, with TRBD2 matching over 8 bases. The trim removed 5 bases at V and 6 bases at J, leaving 9 bases unmatched. The CDR3 is 15 amino acids. Germline V lookup: CDR1 SGHTA, CDR2 FQGTGA. CDR3 DNA: TGTGCCAGCAGCCACGACATCGGACTAGCCAATGAGCAGTTCTTC. This codes for CASSHDIGLANEQFF.

This clone was detected once. DNA for the CDR3: TGTGCCAGCACCTCGAAGAGAGCGGGAGGGCTCGAGCAGTACTTC. It yields the protein CASTSKRAGGLEQYF. The chain has TRBV25-1 and TRBJ2-7; TRBD2 agrees at 10 bases. V shed 7 bases and J 6 bases; nucleotides not matched to a gene: 12. The germline CDR1 and CDR2 sequences are MGHDK and SYGVNS. This CDR3 is 15 amino acids long.

This chain joins TRBV5-4 and TRBJ2-2; D is ambiguous. Trimming left V 0 bases short and J 4 bases short, with 19 bases between. The CDR3 spans 18 residues. Per germline, CDR1 SGHNT and CDR2 YYREEE (reference sequence). CDR3 nucleotides: TGTGCCAGCAGCTTGGATACGGGTCGGCCAGCCTTCACCGGGGAGCTGTTTTTT. This sequence encodes CASSLDTGRPAFTGELFF.

This rearrangement joins TRBV28 to TRBJ1-5; D gene unclear. CDR1 and CDR2 from the germline V gene are MDHEN and SYDVKM. V lost 3 bases and J lost 7, with 10 bases in between. The CDR3 consists of 13 residues. The CDR3: CASSFTPTQPQHF. CDR3 bases: TGTGCCAGCAGTTTCACCCCCACACAGCCCCAGCATTTT.

The chain uses TRBV18 and TRBJ2-2; possible D gene TRBD1, 5 bases. The CDR3 has 15 amino acids. Trimming removed 1 base at V and 5 bases at J, with 11 bases between. Germline-derived CDR1 and CDR2 are KGHSH and LQKENI. The CDR3 DNA follows: TGTGCCAGCTCACCACGGAATCCAGGGACCGGGGAGCTGTTTTTT. Amino acid sequence: CASSPRNPGTGELFF.

This sequence joins TRBV6-5 and TRBJ2-7; weak D call: TRBD1 (6 bases). V lost 5 bases, J lost 3 bases, and 11 bases lay in between. The CDR3 loop spans 13 amino acids. CDR1 MNHEY and CDR2 SVGAGI come from the germline V gene. Here the CDR3 reads CASSKGEGYEQYF. The CDR3 DNA reads as TGTGCCAGCAGTAAGGGGGAAGGCTACGAGCAGTACTTC.